Listed below are T cell receptor beta chains from one sample, sequenced in a study of T cell responses to AZD1222 COVID-19 vaccine. Method: immunoSEQ multiplex PCR; TCRdb's copy keeps in-frame clones and lacks some. The repertoire holds tens of thousands of clones, with more than 80% as singletons. The starting material was peripheral blood, obtained on day 0 of AZD1222 vaccination. All receptors derive from an adult in good health. CDR3s include the opening cysteine and the closing phenylalanine or tryptophan. Each record gives: J gene, V gene, D gene, clone size, CDR3 protein, CDR3 DNA. D genes are given only for firm matches. Size tells how often a clone was seen (once, few, many) or the class of an expanded clone, and some rows leave it out.

j_gene: TRBJ1-6
v_gene: TRBV4-1
d_gene: .
abundance: .
CDR3aa: CASSLRLKGGNSPLHF
CDR3nt: TGCGCCAGCAGCCTCCGTCTGAAGGGGGGGAATTCACCCCTCCACTTT

j_gene: TRBJ1-1
v_gene: TRBV9
d_gene: .
abundance: few
CDR3aa: CASNSLGETEAFF
CDR3nt: TGTGCCAGCAATTCTCTAGGAGAAACTGAAGCTTTCTTT

j_gene: TRBJ2-3
v_gene: TRBV6-5
d_gene: TRBD2
abundance: .
CDR3aa: CASSYRGSGVPNTQYF
CDR3nt: TGTGCCAGCAGTTACAGGGGTAGCGGGGTCCCGAATACGCAGTATTTT

j_gene: TRBJ2-2
v_gene: TRBV2
d_gene: .
abundance: .
CDR3aa: CASSESGRNTGELFF
CDR3nt: TGTGCCAGCAGTGAAAGCGGGCGGAACACCGGGGAGCTGTTTTTT

j_gene: TRBJ2-7
v_gene: TRBV15
d_gene: .
abundance: .
CDR3aa: CATSFNPGDEQYF
CDR3nt: TGTGCCACCAGCTTCAACCCAGGGGACGAGCAGTACTTC

j_gene: TRBJ2-3
v_gene: TRBV9
d_gene: .
abundance: .
CDR3aa: CASSVDRYTDTQYF
CDR3nt: TGTGCCAGCAGCGTAGACCGGTACACAGATACGCAGTATTTT

j_gene: TRBJ2-7
v_gene: TRBV28
d_gene: .
abundance: .
CDR3aa: CASSAGNYEQYF
CDR3nt: TGTGCCAGCAGCGCTGGAAACTACGAGCAGTACTTC

j_gene: TRBJ2-1
v_gene: TRBV19
d_gene: .
abundance: .
CDR3aa: CASSKAQGGTGYNEQFF
CDR3nt: TGTGCCAGTAGTAAAGCCCAGGGCGGGACTGGCTACAATGAGCAGTTCTTC

j_gene: TRBJ2-2
v_gene: TRBV29-1
d_gene: TRBD1
abundance: .
CDR3aa: CSVDGTANTGELFF
CDR3nt: TGCAGCGTTGATGGGACAGCCAACACCGGGGAGCTGTTTTTT

j_gene: TRBJ2-1
v_gene: TRBV19
d_gene: TRBD2
abundance: .
CDR3aa: CASSFAGGSSYNEQFF
CDR3nt: TGTGCCAGTAGTTTTGCTGGCGGGAGTTCCTACAATGAGCAGTTCTTC

j_gene: TRBJ2-1
v_gene: TRBV29-1
d_gene: TRBD2
abundance: .
CDR3aa: CSGLGGSSYNEQFF
CDR3nt: TGCAGCGGTCTAGGCGGGAGCTCCTACAATGAGCAGTTCTTC

j_gene: TRBJ2-5
v_gene: TRBV5-1
d_gene: TRBD1
abundance: .
CDR3aa: CASSRDSQETQYF
CDR3nt: TGCGCCAGCAGTCGGGACAGCCAAGAGACCCAGTACTTC

j_gene: TRBJ1-2
v_gene: TRBV7-9
d_gene: .
abundance: .
CDR3aa: CASSISRVSGTGYGYTF
CDR3nt: TGTGCCAGCAGCATTTCCAGGGTTTCGGGGACGGGGTATGGCTACACCTTC

j_gene: TRBJ2-1
v_gene: TRBV7-3
d_gene: TRBD2
abundance: .
CDR3aa: CASSWGLGVAGSYNEQFF
CDR3nt: TGTGCCAGCAGCTGGGGACTAGGGGTAGCAGGGTCCTACAATGAGCAGTTCTTC

j_gene: TRBJ2-5
v_gene: TRBV5-4
d_gene: .
abundance: once
CDR3aa: CASSLGLAQETQYF
CDR3nt: TGTGCCAGCAGCTTGGGGTTAGCTCAAGAGACCCAGTACTTC

j_gene: TRBJ2-1
v_gene: TRBV10-3
d_gene: .
abundance: .
CDR3aa: CAISESLGESHEQFF
CDR3nt: TGTGCCATCAGTGAGTCCCTCGGGGAGTCCCATGAGCAGTTCTTC

j_gene: TRBJ2-5
v_gene: TRBV24-1
d_gene: TRBD2
abundance: .
CDR3aa: CATSEGGPTSGQETQYF
CDR3nt: TGTGCCACCAGTGAGGGGGGACCGACTAGCGGACAAGAGACCCAGTACTTC

j_gene: TRBJ1-5
v_gene: TRBV15
d_gene: TRBD1
abundance: .
CDR3aa: CATSTPGQGSNQPQHF
CDR3nt: TGTGCCACCAGCACGCCGGGACAGGGCAGCAATCAGCCCCAGCATTTT

j_gene: TRBJ1-1
v_gene: TRBV6-5
d_gene: .
abundance: .
CDR3aa: CATRTVNTEAFF
CDR3nt: TGTGCCACCCGGACGGTGAACACTGAAGCTTTCTTT

j_gene: TRBJ1-2
v_gene: TRBV28
d_gene: TRBD1
abundance: .
CDR3aa: CASSFRTPGQGAGGYTF
CDR3nt: TGTGCCAGCAGTTTTCGGACACCGGGACAGGGGGCAGGGGGCTACACCTTC

j_gene: TRBJ1-1
v_gene: TRBV3-1/TRBV3-2
d_gene: .
abundance: .
CDR3aa: CASIRGSEAFF
CDR3nt: TGTGCCAGCATTCGAGGTTCTGAAGCTTTCTTT

j_gene: TRBJ1-2
v_gene: TRBV7-9
d_gene: TRBD1
abundance: once
CDR3aa: CASSFDGAGGGYGYTF
CDR3nt: TGTGCCAGCAGCTTCGACGGCGCAGGGGGCGGCTATGGCTACACCTTC

j_gene: TRBJ1-2
v_gene: TRBV5-4
d_gene: TRBD1
abundance: medium-sized
CDR3aa: CASSNSDRGGYGYTF
CDR3nt: TGTGCCAGCAGCAACAGCGACAGGGGGGGATATGGCTACACCTTC

j_gene: TRBJ1-2
v_gene: TRBV20-1
d_gene: .
abundance: .
CDR3aa: CSASPMGGRAREGYTF
CDR3nt: TGCAGTGCTAGTCCCATGGGAGGCAGGGCGCGTGAGGGCTACACCTTC

j_gene: TRBJ1-4
v_gene: TRBV7-3
d_gene: .
abundance: .
CDR3aa: CASSFCWVAEATNEKLFF
CDR3nt: TGTGCCAGCAGCTTTTGCTGGGTGGCTGAAGCAACTAATGAAAAACTGTTTTTT

j_gene: TRBJ2-1
v_gene: TRBV10-3
d_gene: TRBD2
abundance: .
CDR3aa: CAISESPSGSIDEQFF
CDR3nt: TGTGCCATCAGTGAGTCACCTAGCGGGAGTATAGATGAGCAGTTCTTC

j_gene: TRBJ1-3
v_gene: TRBV15
d_gene: .
abundance: .
CDR3aa: CATSKDTASGNTIYF
CDR3nt: TGTGCCACCAGCAAAGACACCGCGTCTGGAAACACCATATATTTT

j_gene: TRBJ1-2
v_gene: TRBV30
d_gene: TRBD1
abundance: once
CDR3aa: CAYGAGGGYGYTF
CDR3nt: TGTGCATATGGGGCAGGGGGAGGCTATGGCTACACCTTC

j_gene: TRBJ2-1
v_gene: TRBV4-1
d_gene: .
abundance: .
CDR3aa: CASSPTDSSYNEQFF
CDR3nt: TGCGCCAGCAGCCCGACAGATAGCTCCTACAATGAGCAGTTCTTC

j_gene: TRBJ2-1
v_gene: TRBV15
d_gene: TRBD2
abundance: .
CDR3aa: CATSRVRLAGRSNEQFF
CDR3nt: TGTGCCACCAGCAGGGTCCGACTAGCGGGAAGGTCAAATGAGCAGTTCTTC

j_gene: TRBJ2-7
v_gene: TRBV7-9
d_gene: TRBD2
abundance: many
CDR3aa: CASLGGNYEQYF
CDR3nt: TGTGCCAGCCTGGGGGGGAACTACGAGCAGTACTTC

j_gene: TRBJ2-7
v_gene: TRBV28
d_gene: TRBD1
abundance: .
CDR3aa: CASSLRTGAREQYF
CDR3nt: TGTGCCAGCAGCCTCCGGACAGGGGCCCGAGAGCAGTACTTC

j_gene: TRBJ2-2
v_gene: TRBV19
d_gene: TRBD1
abundance: .
CDR3aa: CASSHGQAKAGELFF
CDR3nt: TGTGCCAGTAGCCACGGACAGGCTAAGGCCGGGGAGCTGTTTTTT

j_gene: TRBJ1-1
v_gene: TRBV3-1/TRBV3-2
d_gene: TRBD1
abundance: .
CDR3aa: CASSQDRVVMNTEAFF
CDR3nt: TGTGCCAGCAGCCAGGACAGGGTGGTCATGAACACTGAAGCTTTCTTT

j_gene: TRBJ1-4
v_gene: TRBV3-1/TRBV3-2
d_gene: .
abundance: .
CDR3aa: CASSQVGVGKLFF
CDR3nt: TGTGCCAGCAGCCAAGTTGGTGTTGGAAAACTGTTTTTT

j_gene: TRBJ2-1
v_gene: TRBV7-9
d_gene: TRBD2
abundance: once
CDR3aa: CASSSRTSGRAREQFF
CDR3nt: TGTGCCAGCAGCTCTAGGACTAGCGGGAGGGCACGTGAGCAGTTCTTC

j_gene: TRBJ1-1
v_gene: TRBV5-6
d_gene: TRBD1
abundance: .
CDR3aa: CASSLGRGLTEAFF
CDR3nt: TGTGCCAGCAGCTTGGGCAGGGGGCTCACTGAAGCTTTCTTT

j_gene: TRBJ2-1
v_gene: TRBV6-5
d_gene: .
abundance: .
CDR3aa: CASSYAGTHNEQFF
CDR3nt: TGTGCCAGCAGTTACGCCGGGACCCACAATGAGCAGTTCTTC